The 5 T cell receptor beta chains listed next were all sequenced from one sample in a study of cytomegalovirus exposure and HLA in healthy donors. In the PCR, 60 Vbeta and 13 Jbeta primers were used. Libraries were prepared by immunoSEQ multiplex PCR; TCRdb keeps only in-frame clonotypes and omits some of them. This table has about 200,000 clones, about 88% appearing once. The sample comprised PBMCs. The origin of the receptors is a woman aged 25 to 39 in good health and CMV-seronegative.

This clone was detected once. The chain links TRBV7-8 to TRBJ2-7; D gene unclear. Trimming took 5 bases from V and 3 from J, leaving 14 bases between them. Germline-derived CDR1 and CDR2 are SGHVS and FQNEAQ. This CDR3 has 14 residues. CDR3: CASSMLRSDYEQYF. CDR3 DNA: TGTGCCAGCAGCATGCTGAGGTCAGACTACGAGCAGTACTTC.

The CDR3 protein is CASSRQGANTGELFF. CDR3 sequence (DNA): TGTGCCAGCAGTCGACAGGGCGCGAACACCGGGGAGCTGTTTTTT. The rearrangement links TRBV6-1 to TRBJ2-2; TRBD1 matches 7 bases. Trimming removed 5 bases from V and 0 bases from J; junction bases left unmatched: 3. This CDR3 region has 15 residues. Germline assignment: CDR1 MNHNS and CDR2 SASEGT.

This rearrangement joins TRBV11-2 to TRBJ2-1; D is possibly TRBD2 (6 bases). CDR1 and CDR2 (germline): SGHAT, FQNNGV. The CDR3 contains 16 residues. Trimming pared 7 bases from V and 6 bases from J, leaving 22 bases between. This CDR3 reads CASTLGRTLVLNEQFF. In nucleotides, the CDR3 is TGTGCCAGCACCCTGGGGAGGACACTGGTGCTCAATGAGCAGTTCTTC. Drawing the rest from reference TRBV11-2 and TRBJ2-1, the complete variable domain is EAGVAQSPRYKIIEKRQSVAFWCNPISGHATLYWYQQILGQGPKLLIQFQNNGVVDDSQLPKDRFSAERLKGVDSTLKIQPAKLEDSAVYLCASTLGRTLVLNEQFFGPGTRLTVL.

This clone is a singleton in its sample. This rearrangement joins TRBV6-1 to TRBJ1-2; 7 positions agree with TRBD1. From germline, CDR1 is MNHNS and CDR2 SASEGT. V dropped 6 bases and J dropped 6; count of bases not matched to a gene: 13. The CDR3 is 15 amino acids. CDR3 region: CASRRDRAPSDGYTF. The DNA of the CDR3 is TGTGCCAGCAGGCGGGACAGAGCCCCTTCGGATGGCTACACCTTC.

This clone occurred a few times. J is TRBJ2-1 and V is TRBV7-8; TRBD2 matches 13 bases. After removal of 7 bases from V and 7 bases from J, the junction contained 13 bases not matched to a gene. Germline V CDR1 and CDR2: SGHVS, FQNEAQ. The CDR3 runs 17 residues. In DNA, the CDR3 is TGTGCCAGCACCCGGGACAGCGGACTAGCGGGAGATAATGAGCAGTTCTTC. As protein: CASTRDSGLAGDNEQFF.